The 6 T cell receptor beta chains given below trace back to one sample, sequenced in a study of CD8 T cells in ankylosing spondylitis. TCRdb reanalysed the 5' RACE reads using MiXCR and keeps one entry per CDR3 protein. The sample records a few hundred thousand distinct CDR3 sequences, around 11% being singletons. The sequenced sample was blood, either unsorted or a sorted T cell fraction (not recorded which). The source is a male donor with ankylosing spondylitis or in good health (not recorded which).

V gene TRBV2 combines with J gene TRBJ2-4; a possible D gene is TRBD2 (7 bases). The germline gives CDR1 SNHLY, CDR2 FYNNEI. The CDR3 spans 16 residues. Trimming took off 4 bases at V and 3 bases at J, with 16 bases between the two ends. DNA for the CDR3: TGTGCCAGCAGTGCGCTAGGCGGGGGCGTCAAAAACATTCAGTACTTC. Protein: CASSALGGGVKNIQYF.

This clonotype was picked up many times. The V and J genes are TRBV7-8 and TRBJ2-7; possible D gene TRBD1, 6 bases. CDR3 length: 14 residues. Germline V CDR1 and CDR2: SGHVS, FQNEAQ. V was cut by 5 bases and J by 12 bases, with 23 bases left in between. CDR3 amino acids: CASSSRDTQASRYF. In nucleotides, the CDR3 is TGTGCCAGCAGCAGCCGGGACACACAAGCAAGTCGGTACTTC.

This clonotype was recorded many times. The V gene is TRBV4-1, the J gene TRBJ2-7, with D perhaps being TRBD1 or TRBD2 (5 bases each). With 0 bases removed from V and 3 bases from J, the gap between germline ends came to 15 bases. CDR1 is MGHRA, CDR2 YSYEKL, per germline. CDR3 length equals 16 residues. The CDR3 nucleotides are TGCGCCAGCAGCCAAGATTTCGTAGAGGGGTTCTACGAGCAGTACTTC. It yields the protein CASSQDFVEGFYEQYF.

This clonotype has just a few counts. The rearrangement joins TRBV7-2 to TRBJ1-1; D is undetermined. CDR1 SGHTA and CDR2 FQGNSA come from the germline V gene. The CDR3 has 15 residues. Trimming cost V 1 base and J 2 bases, with 11 bases left between them. The CDR3 spells CASSLVVQTNTEAFF. Written as DNA, the CDR3 is TGTGCCAGCAGCTTAGTTGTGCAGACAAACACTGAAGCTTTCTTT.

This clonotype was detected ten times or more. The chain couples TRBV9 to TRBJ2-1; unclear D gene. The CDR3 consists of 16 residues. The germline gives CDR1 SGDLS, CDR2 YYNGEE. V was shortened by 4 bases and J by 0 bases, with 14 bases between the two germline ends. DNA of the CDR3: TGTGCCAGCAGCCCCACCAGCTTTAGCTCCTACAATGAGCAGTTCTTC. Encoded protein: CASSPTSFSSYNEQFF.

V usage is TRBV4-1 and J usage is TRBJ1-6; no clear D. V lost 0 bases and J lost 9, with 9 bases in between. Germline values: CDR1 MGHRA, CDR2 YSYEKL. The CDR3 consists of 14 residues. The CDR3 is CASSQEPLPSPLHF. Here the CDR3 DNA reads TGCGCCAGCAGCCAAGAGCCGCTTCCTTCACCCCTCCACTTT.